This T cell receptor (beta chain) was captured in a study of T cells in Graves' hyperthyroidism and ophthalmopathy. RNA transcripts were the template for amplifying TCR beta CDR3 regions. The study used the HTBI primer set for a first-round RT-PCR of the TCR CDR3. One entry per CDR3 protein, called by TCRdb with MiXCR from the multiplex PCR reads. The table has about 320,000 distinct CDR3 sequences, roughly 17% seen once. CDR1 and CDR2 (germline): DFQATT, SNEGSKA (reference sequence). The CDR3 loop spans 15 amino acids. The V and J ends lost 7 bases and 4 bases respectively, with 22 bases between them. On this clonotype: This may arise from a read error, as a much more abundant clone is one base away.

The sequence came from a man aged 25 to 40 with Graves' hyperthyroidism. Sequenced material: blood. The rearrangement joins TRBV20-1 to TRBJ1-2; possible D gene TRBD1, 6 bases. Here the CDR3 reads CSVSSYLDRSYGYTF. CDR3 DNA sequence: TGCAGTGTTTCCTCATACCTTGACAGGAGCTATGGCTACACCTTC.